The clone carrying this TCR beta chain was detected only a few times. These data originate in a study of tumor-infiltrating lymphocytes in localized non-small cell lung cancer. Measured with immunoSEQ multiplex PCR; TCRdb has only the in-frame clones, and not every one. Of some 5,000 clones listed, around 82% are singletons. Trimming took 0 bases from V and 5 from J, leaving 1 base between them. Germline V CDR1 and CDR2: LNHNV, YYDKDF (reference sequence). This CDR3 region has 12 residues. This sequence was found in a human donor with non-small cell lung cancer. Specimen: lung tumor tissue. V is TRBV15 and J is TRBJ1-4; D is unresolved. The DNA for the CDR3 is TGTGCCACCAGCAGAGACAATGAAAAACTGTTTTTT. It yields the protein CATSRDNEKLFF.